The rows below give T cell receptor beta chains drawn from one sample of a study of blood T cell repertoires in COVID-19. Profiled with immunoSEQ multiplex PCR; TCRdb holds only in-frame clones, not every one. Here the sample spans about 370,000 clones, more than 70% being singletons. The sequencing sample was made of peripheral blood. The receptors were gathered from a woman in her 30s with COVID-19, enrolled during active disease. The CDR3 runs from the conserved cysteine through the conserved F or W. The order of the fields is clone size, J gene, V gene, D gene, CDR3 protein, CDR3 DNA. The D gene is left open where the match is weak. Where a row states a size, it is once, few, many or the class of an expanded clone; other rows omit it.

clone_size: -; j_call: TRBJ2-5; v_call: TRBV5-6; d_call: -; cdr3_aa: CASSYIINQETQYF; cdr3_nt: TGTGCCAGCAGCTACATAATTAACCAAGAGACCCAGTACTTC
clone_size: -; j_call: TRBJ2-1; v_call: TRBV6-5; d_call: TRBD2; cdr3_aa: CASSPGTSDYNEQFF; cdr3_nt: TGTGCCAGCAGTCCAGGGACTAGCGACTACAATGAGCAGTTCTTC
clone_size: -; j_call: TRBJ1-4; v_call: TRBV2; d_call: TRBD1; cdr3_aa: CASIPDRVNEKLFF; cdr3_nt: TGTGCCAGCATCCCGGACAGGGTTAATGAAAAACTGTTTTTT
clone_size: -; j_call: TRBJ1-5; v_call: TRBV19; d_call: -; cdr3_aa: CASSISPSNQPQHF; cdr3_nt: TGTGCCAGTAGTATAAGCCCCAGCAATCAGCCCCAGCATTTT
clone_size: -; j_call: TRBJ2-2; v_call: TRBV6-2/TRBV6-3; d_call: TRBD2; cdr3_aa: CASSYPSRGLAGVENTGELFF; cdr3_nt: TGTGCCAGCAGTTACCCTTCCCGAGGACTAGCGGGGGTGGAGAACACCGGGGAGCTGTTTTTT
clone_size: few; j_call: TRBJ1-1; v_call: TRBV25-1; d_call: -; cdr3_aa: CASTRDGHTEAFF; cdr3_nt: TGTGCCAGCACCCGGGATGGCCACACTGAAGCTTTCTTT
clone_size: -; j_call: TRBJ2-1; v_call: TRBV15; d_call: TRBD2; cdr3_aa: CATSRDRRASGSYNEQFF; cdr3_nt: TGTGCCACCAGCAGAGATCGGAGGGCTAGCGGGTCCTACAATGAGCAGTTCTTC
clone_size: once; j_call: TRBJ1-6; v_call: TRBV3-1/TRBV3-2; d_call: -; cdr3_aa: CASSQNVGRVNSPLHF; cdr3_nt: TGTGCCAGCAGCCAAAATGTTGGCAGGGTTAATTCACCCCTCCACTTT
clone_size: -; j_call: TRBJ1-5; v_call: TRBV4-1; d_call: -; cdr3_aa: CASSQGARYSNQPQHF; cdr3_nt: TGCGCCAGCAGCCAAGGGGCACGATATAGCAATCAGCCCCAGCATTTT
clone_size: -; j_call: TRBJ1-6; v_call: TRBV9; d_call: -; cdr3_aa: CASSTQTGSNSPLHF; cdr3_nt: TGTGCCAGCAGCACTCAGACAGGCAGTAATTCACCCCTCCACTTT
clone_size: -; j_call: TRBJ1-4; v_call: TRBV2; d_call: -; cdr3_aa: CASFSEAYEKLFF; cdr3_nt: TGTGCCAGCTTTTCAGAGGCGTATGAAAAACTGTTTTTT
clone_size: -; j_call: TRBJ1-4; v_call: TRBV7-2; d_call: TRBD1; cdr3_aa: CASSRDRSNEKLFF; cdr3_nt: TGTGCCAGCAGCAGGGACAGGTCTAATGAAAAACTGTTTTTT
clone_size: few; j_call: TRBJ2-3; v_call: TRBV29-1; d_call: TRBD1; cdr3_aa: CSVEGQGVADTQYF; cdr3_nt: TGCAGCGTTGAAGGTCAGGGGGTTGCAGATACGCAGTATTTT
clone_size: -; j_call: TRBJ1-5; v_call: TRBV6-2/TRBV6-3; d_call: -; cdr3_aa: CASSSLRTVSNQPQHF; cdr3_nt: TGTGCCAGCAGTTCTCTTCGGACTGTTAGCAATCAGCCCCAGCATTTT
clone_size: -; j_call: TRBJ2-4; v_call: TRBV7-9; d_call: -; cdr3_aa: CASSLEGISEDIQYF; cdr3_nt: TGTGCCAGCAGCTTAGAGGGGATCTCCGAAGACATTCAGTACTTC
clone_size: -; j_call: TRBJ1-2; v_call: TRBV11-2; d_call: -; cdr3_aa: CASSPSRGGYTF; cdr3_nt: TGTGCCAGCAGCCCTAGCCGGGGAGGGTACACCTTC
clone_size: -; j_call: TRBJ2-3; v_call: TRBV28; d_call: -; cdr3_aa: CASSPPEDPTDTQYF; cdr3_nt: TGTGCCAGCAGTCCCCCCGAGGATCCCACAGATACGCAGTATTTT
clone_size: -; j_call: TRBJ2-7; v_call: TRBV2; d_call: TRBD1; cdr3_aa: CASRRQGSVEQYF; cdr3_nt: TGTGCCAGCAGACGACAGGGTTCAGTCGAGCAGTACTTC
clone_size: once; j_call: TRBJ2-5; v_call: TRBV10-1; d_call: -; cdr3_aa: CASSGSVQETQYF; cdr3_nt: TGCGCCAGCAGTGGGAGCGTCCAAGAGACCCAGTACTTC
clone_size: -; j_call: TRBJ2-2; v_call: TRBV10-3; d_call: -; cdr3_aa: CAISDSFEGHKNTGELFF; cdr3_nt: TGTGCCATCAGTGATAGTTTTGAGGGACACAAGAACACCGGGGAGCTGTTTTTT
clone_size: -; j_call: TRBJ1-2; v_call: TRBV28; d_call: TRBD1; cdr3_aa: CASSDRGTLNYGYTF; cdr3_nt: TGTGCCAGCAGTGACAGGGGAACCCTTAACTATGGCTACACCTTC
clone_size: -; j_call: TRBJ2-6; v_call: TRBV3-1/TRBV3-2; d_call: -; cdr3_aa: CASSPMGSGSGANVLTF; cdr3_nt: TGTGCCAGCAGTCCCATGGGCTCCGGATCCGGGGCCAACGTCCTGACTTTC
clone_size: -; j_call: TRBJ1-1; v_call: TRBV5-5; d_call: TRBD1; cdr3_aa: CASRYPGGTEAFF; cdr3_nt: TGTGCCAGCAGATACCCAGGGGGCACTGAAGCTTTCTTT
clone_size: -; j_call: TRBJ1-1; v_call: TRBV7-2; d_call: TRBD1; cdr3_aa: CASSPRGQGFSEAFF; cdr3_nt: TGTGCCAGCAGCCCCCGAGGACAGGGCTTCTCTGAAGCTTTCTTT
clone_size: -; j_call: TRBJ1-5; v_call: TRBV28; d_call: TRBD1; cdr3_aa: CASTRPGQGLLMQPQHF; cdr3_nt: TGTGCCAGCACCAGACCGGGACAGGGACTCCTTATGCAGCCCCAGCATTTT
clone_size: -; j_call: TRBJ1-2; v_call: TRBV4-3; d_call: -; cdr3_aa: CASSQDRGDYGYTF; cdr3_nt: TGCGCCAGCAGCCAAGATCGGGGTGACTATGGCTACACCTTC
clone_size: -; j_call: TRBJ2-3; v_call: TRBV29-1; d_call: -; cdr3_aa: CSVVMGHGTDTQYF; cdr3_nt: TGCAGCGTTGTAATGGGACATGGCACAGATACGCAGTATTTT
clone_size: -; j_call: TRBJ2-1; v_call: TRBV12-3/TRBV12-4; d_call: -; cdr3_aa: CASALEPNNEQFF; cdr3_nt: TGTGCCAGCGCCCTAGAACCGAACAATGAGCAGTTCTTC
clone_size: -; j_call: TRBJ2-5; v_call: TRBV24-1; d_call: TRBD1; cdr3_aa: CATSDRGTGQTQYF; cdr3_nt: TGTGCCACCAGTGATCGTGGGACAGGGCAGACCCAGTACTTC
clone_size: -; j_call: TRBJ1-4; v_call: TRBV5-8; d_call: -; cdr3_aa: CASSLAWGPRDEKLFF; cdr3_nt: TGTGCCAGCAGCTTGGCCTGGGGGCCTCGGGACGAAAAACTGTTTTTT
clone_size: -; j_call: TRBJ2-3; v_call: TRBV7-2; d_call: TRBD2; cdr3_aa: CASSLRGLAQITDTQYF; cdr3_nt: TGTGCCAGCAGCTTAAGGGGACTAGCGCAAATCACAGATACGCAGTATTTT
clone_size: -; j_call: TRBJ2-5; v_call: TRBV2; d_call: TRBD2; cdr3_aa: CASTPGGGETQYF; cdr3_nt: TGTGCCAGCACCCCGGGAGGGGGTGAGACCCAGTACTTC
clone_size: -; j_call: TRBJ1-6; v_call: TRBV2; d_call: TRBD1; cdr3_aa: CASSEYGDRGNSPLHF; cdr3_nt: TGTGCCAGCAGTGAATATGGGGACAGGGGTAATTCACCCCTCCACTTT
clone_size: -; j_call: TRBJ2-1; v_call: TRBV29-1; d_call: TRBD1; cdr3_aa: CSVLGPGQGFYNEQFF; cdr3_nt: TGCAGCGTTTTGGGGCCGGGACAGGGCTTTTACAATGAGCAGTTCTTC
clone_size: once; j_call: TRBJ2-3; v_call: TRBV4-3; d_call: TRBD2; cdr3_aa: CASSQVALAGGLGDTQYF; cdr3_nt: TGCGCCAGCAGCCAAGTGGCCCTAGCGGGGGGCCTCGGGGATACGCAGTATTTT
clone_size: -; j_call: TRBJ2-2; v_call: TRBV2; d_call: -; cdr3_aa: CASSDREHTGELFF; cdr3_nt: TGTGCCAGCAGTGATCGGGAACACACCGGGGAGCTGTTTTTT
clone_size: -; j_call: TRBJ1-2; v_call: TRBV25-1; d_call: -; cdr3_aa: CASSKTGNYGYTF; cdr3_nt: TGTGCCAGCAGCAAGACAGGCAACTATGGCTACACCTTC
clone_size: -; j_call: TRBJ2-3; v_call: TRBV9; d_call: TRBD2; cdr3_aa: CATSPSGRGADTQYF; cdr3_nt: TGTGCCACCTCTCCCAGCGGGAGAGGGGCAGATACGCAGTATTTT
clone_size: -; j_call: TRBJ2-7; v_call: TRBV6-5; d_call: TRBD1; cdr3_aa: CASLARDRHYEQYF; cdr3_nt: TGTGCCAGCCTAGCCCGGGACAGACATTACGAGCAGTACTTC
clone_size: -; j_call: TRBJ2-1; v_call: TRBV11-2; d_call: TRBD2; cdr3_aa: CASSRGGTASGRVDPSYNEQFF; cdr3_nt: TGTGCCAGCAGTAGAGGGGGCACGGCTAGCGGGAGGGTTGATCCGTCCTACAATGAGCAGTTCTTC
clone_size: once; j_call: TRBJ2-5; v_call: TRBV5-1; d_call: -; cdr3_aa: CASSFEGETQYF; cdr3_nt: TGCGCCAGCAGCTTCGAGGGAGAGACCCAGTACTTC
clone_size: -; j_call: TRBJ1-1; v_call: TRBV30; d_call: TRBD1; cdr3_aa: CAWSRQGGTEAFF; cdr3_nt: TGTGCCTGGAGTAGACAGGGTGGCACTGAAGCTTTCTTT
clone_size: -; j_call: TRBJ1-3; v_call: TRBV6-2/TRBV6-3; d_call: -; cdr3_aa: CASSYSGTIYF; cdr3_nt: TGTGCCAGCAGTTACTCCGGGACCATATATTTT
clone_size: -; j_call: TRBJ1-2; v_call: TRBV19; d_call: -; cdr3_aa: CASRVNYGYTF; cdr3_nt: TGTGCCAGCAGGGTAAACTATGGCTACACCTTC
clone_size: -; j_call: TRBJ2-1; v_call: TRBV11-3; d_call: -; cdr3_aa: CASSIMSSYNEQFF; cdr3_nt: TGTGCCAGCAGCATAATGAGCTCCTACAATGAGCAGTTCTTC
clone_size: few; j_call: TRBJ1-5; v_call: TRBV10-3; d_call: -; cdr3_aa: CARGGSGNQPQHF; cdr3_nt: TGTGCCCGGGGGGGAAGTGGCAATCAGCCCCAGCATTTT
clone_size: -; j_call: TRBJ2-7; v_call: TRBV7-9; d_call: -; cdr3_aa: CASSPIVSGYEQYF; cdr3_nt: TGTGCCAGCAGCCCCATTGTATCGGGCTACGAGCAGTACTTC
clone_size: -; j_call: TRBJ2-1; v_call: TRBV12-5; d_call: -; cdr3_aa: CASGLISDEQFF; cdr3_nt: TGTGCTAGTGGTTTGATTAGCGATGAGCAGTTCTTC
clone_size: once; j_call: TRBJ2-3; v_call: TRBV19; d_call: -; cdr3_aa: CASSSRQTDTQYF; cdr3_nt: TGTGCCAGTAGTTCCAGACAGACAGATACGCAGTATTTT
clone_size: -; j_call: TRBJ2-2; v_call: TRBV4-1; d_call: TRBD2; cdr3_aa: CASSPRGRALLNTGELFF; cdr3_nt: TGCGCCAGCAGCCCACGAGGGAGGGCCCTATTGAACACCGGGGAGCTGTTTTTT
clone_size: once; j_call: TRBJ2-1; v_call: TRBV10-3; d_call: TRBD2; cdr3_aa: CAILVGGGSGDEQFF; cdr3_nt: TGTGCCATCCTCGTCGGCGGCGGGAGTGGGGATGAGCAGTTCTTC
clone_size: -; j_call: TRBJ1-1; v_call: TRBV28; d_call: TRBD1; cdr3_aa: CASRPVDRGDTEAFF; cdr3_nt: TGTGCCAGCAGGCCCGTGGACAGGGGTGACACTGAAGCTTTCTTT
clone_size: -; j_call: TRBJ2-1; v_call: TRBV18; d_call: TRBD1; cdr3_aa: CASSPWTGGPYNEQFF; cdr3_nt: TGTGCCAGCTCACCCTGGACAGGGGGCCCCTACAATGAGCAGTTCTTC
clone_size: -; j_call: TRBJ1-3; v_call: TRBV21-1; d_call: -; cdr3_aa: CASSKLGPDRAGNTIYF; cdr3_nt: TGTGCCAGCAGCAAATTGGGCCCAGACAGGGCTGGAAACACCATATATTTT
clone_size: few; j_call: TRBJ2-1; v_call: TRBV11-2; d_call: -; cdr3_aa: CASSVSGSSYNEQFF; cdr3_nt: TGTGCCAGCAGCGTTAGCGGTAGCTCCTACAATGAGCAGTTCTTC